This T cell receptor (beta chain) was documented in a study of CD8+ T cells in alopecia areata (dated by TCRdb to the late 2010s). Notes on the research overall: The treated patients took part in an open-label pilot trial in which moderate-to-severe alopecia areata was treated with oral tofacitinib at 5 to 10 mg twice daily. Patients received tofacitinib for 6 to 18 months and were then followed off drug for 6 months to check for delayed response and recurrence. In treated patients, disease severity was measured using the SALT score, which gives the percentage of scalp surface area affected. To study T cell clonal expansion in alopecia areata, the researchers applied high-throughput TCRbeta sequencing to both the C3H/HeJ mouse model and human patients. In humans, TCRbeta sequencing was performed on scalp tissue and on sorted CD4+ and CD8+ peripheral blood T cells from healthy controls and from patients with patchy or totalis/universalis alopecia areata. Tofacitinib-treated patients had biopsies at baseline and at 4 and 24 weeks of treatment, with a later scalp biopsy in several patients. Scalp clonality was compared across normal scalp (n=4), patchy alopecia areata scalp (n=8), and alopecia totalis/universalis scalp (n=8). The RNA source kit depended on sample type: the PAXgene miRNA kit for fixed scalp, the miRNeasy kit for PBMCs, and the RNeasy kit for mouse skin. Amplification of TCRbeta CDR3 regions was done by immunoSEQ multiplex PCR using 35 Vbeta forward primers and 13 Jbeta reverse primers.

To note about this clone: This clone's antigen is unknown. Base qualities were left out, and no much larger clone turns up one base away.

Library construction relied on the immunoSEQ multiplex PCR assay. RNA was extracted from all samples and reverse transcribed into cDNA, which served as template for TCR sequencing. First-strand cDNA was synthesized using SuperScript III with a 2:1 mix of oligo-dT and random hexamers. Amplification bias was assessed with a synthetic immune receptor repertoire, and residual bias was removed computationally. The authors' pipeline ran thus. After raw reads were preprocessed to remove errors, the CDR3 was defined following IMGT conventions as running from the conserved cysteine to phenylalanine. Clonality was computed as 1 minus the Shannon entropy, with the entropy normalized by log2 of the number of productive unique TCRs. Whether scalp clones were CD4 or CD8 was inferred by matching scalp TCRbeta sequences against CD4 and CD8 repertoires sorted from blood. TCRdb holds this immuneACCESS table with in-frame rearrangements only. Some clones are missing; in checked studies, unresolved V genes explain under half, and the rest has no known cause. The DNA gave D and trimming, while V, J and clone size come from that table. This sample gives approximately 120,000 clones in total; about 59% of them show up just once. The leading ten clones occupy around 5.7% of the sample.

Overall study results and their limits: Because the treated cohort was small and had just a single nonresponder, larger studies are needed to establish links between baseline CD8+ expansion and response. Many expanded lesional clones were found to persist in scalp and blood during tofacitinib treatment, and relapse after treatment cessation may be partly explained by this persistence. Resident alphabeta T cells in normal human skin are also sequenced, complicating scalp TCR repertoire analysis, unlike mouse skin dominated by gammadelta T cells. Lesional scalp, especially in alopecia totalis/universalis, showed higher clonality and more expanded CD8+ clones than normal scalp, suggesting antigenic drive. Tofacitinib significantly decreased scalp clonality and the number of expanded CD8+ clones among the top 100 scalp clones. Shared TCR sequences between patients were less evident than in mice, which may be partly attributable to HLA diversity in the patient population.

Relative to germline, V is 2 bases shorter and J is 5 bases shorter, with 14 bases between their ends. Based on the germline V gene, the CDR1 and CDR2 sequences are SGHRS and YFSETQ. The CDR3 starts with the cysteine, ends with the phenylalanine, and has 14 residues. CDR3 DNA is the only sequence kept; it has 42 bases, read in frame from the first base. The time point label, read with the paper, signifies: more than 3 weeks on oral tofacitinib. Explained via the paper, the treatment or condition label denotes: oral pan-JAK inhibitor, 5-10 mg twice daily. From alopecia areata patients, peripheral blood was collected along with lesional scalp punch biopsies. After PBMCs were isolated by density centrifugation and stained for CD3, CD4 and CD8, a FACSAria was used to sort CD4+ and CD8+ T cells.

Sequencing was performed on CD4+ T cells sorted from blood, taken at week 4, from a patient treated with tofacitinib. The clonotype comes from a human donor with alopecia areata. The chain joins TRBV5-1 to TRBJ2-7; 6 matching bases give a weak D call of TRBD1. The DNA sequence is as follows: TGCGCCAGCAGCTTAAGCCAACCAGGGGACGAGCAGTACTTC. This encodes CASSLSQPGDEQYF.